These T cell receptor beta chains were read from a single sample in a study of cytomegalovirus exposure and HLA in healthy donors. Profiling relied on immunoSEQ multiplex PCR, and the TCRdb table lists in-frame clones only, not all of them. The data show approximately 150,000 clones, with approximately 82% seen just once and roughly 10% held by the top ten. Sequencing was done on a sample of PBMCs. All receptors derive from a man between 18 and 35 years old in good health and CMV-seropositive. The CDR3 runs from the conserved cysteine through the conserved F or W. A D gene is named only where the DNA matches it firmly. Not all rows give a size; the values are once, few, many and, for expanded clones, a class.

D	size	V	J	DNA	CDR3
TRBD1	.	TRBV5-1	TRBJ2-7	TGCGCCAGCAGCCTGGGGACAGGGAGGTACGAGCAGTACTTC	CASSLGTGRYEQYF
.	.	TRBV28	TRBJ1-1	TGTGCCAGCAGTTCCACAGGAGCGTCTGACACTGAAGCTTTCTTT	CASSSTGASDTEAFF
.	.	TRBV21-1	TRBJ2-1	TGTGCCAGCAGCAAATCTAGCGGGAGTAATGAGCAGTTCTTC	CASSKSSGSNEQFF
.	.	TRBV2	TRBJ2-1	TGTGCCAGCACCGGCGTGGCTGACACTGAGCAGTTCTTC	CASTGVADTEQFF
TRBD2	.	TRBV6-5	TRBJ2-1	TGTGCCAGCAGTATAGCGGGGAGCTCCTACAATGAGCAGTTCTTC	CASSIAGSSYNEQFF
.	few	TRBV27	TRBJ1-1	TGTGCCAGCAGTTCTAACAGGGCAAAGACTGAAGCTTTCTTT	CASSSNRAKTEAFF
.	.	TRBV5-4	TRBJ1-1	TGTGCCAGCAGCTCCCAGGGCAGCACTGAAGCTTTCTTT	CASSSQGSTEAFF
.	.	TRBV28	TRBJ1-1	TGTGCCAGCAGTTTTTCGCAGCGGACGTCTGAAGCTTTCTTT	CASSFSQRTSEAFF
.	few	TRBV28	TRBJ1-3	TGTGCCAGCAGTTTTAGGGGGTTCTCTGGAAACACCATATATTTT	CASSFRGFSGNTIYF
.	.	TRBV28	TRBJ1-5	TGTGCCAGCCTGGGGAGCAGGGGTGTTGTTGGCAATCAGCCCCAGCATTTT	CASLGSRGVVGNQPQHF
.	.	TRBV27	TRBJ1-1	TGTGCCAGCAGTTTATCGAGTACGTGGGGAGGGTCTGAAGCTTTCTTT	CASSLSSTWGGSEAFF
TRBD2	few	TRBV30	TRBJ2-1	TGTGCCTGGAGTCCGACGGGACTAGCTACCTACAATGAGCAGTTCTTC	CAWSPTGLATYNEQFF
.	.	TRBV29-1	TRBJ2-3	TGCAGCGTCCGTCTCGCGATCGTAGATACGCAGTATTTT	CSVRLAIVDTQYF
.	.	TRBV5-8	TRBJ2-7	TGTGCCAGCAGCCAGGGGGGCCACTACGAGCAGTACTTC	CASSQGGHYEQYF
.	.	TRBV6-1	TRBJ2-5	TGTGCCAGCAGTGAAGATGTGTTAGGGGGGGGGACCCAGTACTTC	CASSEDVLGGGTQYF
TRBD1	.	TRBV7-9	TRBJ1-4	TGTGCCAGCAGCTGGGACAGGGGGAATGAAAAACTGTTTTTT	CASSWDRGNEKLFF
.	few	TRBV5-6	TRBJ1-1	TGTGCCAGCAGCTTGGCAGCGGGGGCAATCTATAGTCGGACTGAAGCTTTCTTT	CASSLAAGAIYSRTEAFF
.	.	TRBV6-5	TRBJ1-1	TGTGCCAGCAGTTACTCGGGGGGGGCTGAAGCTTTCTTT	CASSYSGGAEAFF
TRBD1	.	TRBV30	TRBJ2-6	TGTGCCGGGAGACAGGGCTACTCTGGGGCCAACGTCCTGACTTTC	CAGRQGYSGANVLTF
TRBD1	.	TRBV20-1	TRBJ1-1	TGCAGTGTAAGGGACAGGACTGAAGCTTTCTTT	CSVRDRTEAFF
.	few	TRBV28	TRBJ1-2	TGTGCCAGCAGCCCCCCGGACATGCGGTCTGAAGGCTACACCTTC	CASSPPDMRSEGYTF
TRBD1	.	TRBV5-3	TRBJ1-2	TGTGCCAGAATGACAGGGGGCTATGGCTACACCTTC	CARMTGGYGYTF
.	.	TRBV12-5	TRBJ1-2	TGTGCTAGTGGTTTGGTTCCGGACATTTATGGCTACACCTTC	CASGLVPDIYGYTF